A single sample gave rise to the 4 T cell receptor beta chains below, sequenced in a study of cytomegalovirus exposure and HLA in healthy donors. The PCR was carried out with 60 Vbeta primers and 13 Jbeta primers. TCRdb keeps only in-frame clones here, not all; method: immunoSEQ multiplex PCR. This table has 220,000 or so clones, more than 60% appearing once. Sequences were obtained from PBMCs. The origin of the receptors is a man aged 50-59 years in good health and CMV-seronegative.

The gene calls are TRBV30 and TRBJ1-5, with a possible D match to TRBD1 (5 bases). CDR3 length equals 14 residues. V was cut by 1 base and J by 0 bases, with 7 bases left in between. CDR1 is GTSNPN and CDR2 is SVGIG in the germline V gene (reference sequence). CDR3 amino acids: CAWSGQSSNQPQHF. CDR3 sequence (DNA): TGTGCCTGGAGTGGACAGTCTAGCAATCAGCCCCAGCATTTT. The full variable domain, in which reference TRBV30 and TRBJ1-5 provide the parts outside the CDR3, is SQTIHQWPATLVQPVGSPLSLECTVEGTSNPNLYWYRQAAGRGLQLLFYSVGIGQISSEVPQNLSASRPQDRQFILSSKKLLLSDSGFYLCAWSGQSSNQPQHFGDGTRLSIL.

The genes are TRBV19 and TRBJ2-2; 7 positions match TRBD1. The germline gives CDR1 LNHDA, CDR2 SQIVND (reference sequence). V lost 5 bases to trimming and J lost 4 bases; unmatched junction nucleotides: 13. This CDR3 spans 17 amino acids. CDR3 residues: CASSYPGQLLTTGELFF. CDR3 nucleotides: TGTGCCAGTAGTTACCCGGGACAGCTTTTAACCACCGGGGAGCTGTTTTTT.

The CDR3 region is CASSTGRLDTQYF. CDR3 nucleotides: TGTGCCAGCAGTACCGGCAGGTTGGATACGCAGTATTTT. This chain uses TRBV27 with TRBJ2-3; no clear D gene. The CDR3 is 13 amino acids. The germline V gene encodes CDR1 MNHEY and CDR2 SMNVEV (reference sequence). V lost 5 bases and J lost 6, with 12 bases in between.

This clone was counted once. The chain has TRBV2 and TRBJ2-5, with D maybe TRBD2 (7 bases). CDR3 length: 14 amino acids. Germline V gene data show CDR1 as SNHLY and CDR2 as FYNNEI. The V and J ends lost 6 bases and 4 bases respectively, with 15 bases between them. The CDR3 DNA follows: TGTGCCAGCAGGGATAACGCGGGGGCAGAGACCCAGTACTTC. Translation: CASRDNAGAETQYF.